This T cell receptor beta chain was observed in a study of early T cells in non-severe SARS-CoV-2 infection. Background on the study: Unsorted whole blood bulk RNA was sequenced, with unpaired chains. Whole-study results and caveats: Missing private and CD4 specificities, VDJdb matching favored anti-spike CD8 responses.

Only a few counts were recorded for this clonotype. No antigen is known for it. The library protocol tagged individual cDNA molecules with unique molecular identifiers. TCRdb re-called the 5' RACE reads with MiXCR, one entry per CDR3 protein. This table has 40,000 to 55,000 distinct CDR3 sequences, over 7.5% appearing once. The CDR3 runs 15 residues. The V gene's germline CDR1 is SGHRS and CDR2 YFSETQ. V lost 4 bases and J lost 0, with 12 bases in between. The source material was whole blood. The chain is built from TRBV5-1 and TRBJ2-3; D is perhaps TRBD2 (6 bases). This TCR derives from an adult who was a healthcare worker with PCR-confirmed SARS-CoV-2 infection or an uninfected control (not recorded which). The CDR3 DNA reads TGCGCCAGCAGCAAGAGCGGGTTTAGCACAGATACGCAGTATTTT. Residues: CASSKSGFSTDTQYF.